This T cell receptor beta chain was profiled in a study of T cell responses to AZD1222 COVID-19 vaccine. With respect to this clone: Antigen: not known.

General observations from the study: The donor group comprised mostly white British people and more females; the analysis possibly underestimated clonal diversity. Seropositive at baseline were only a handful of AZD1222 recipients. After two AZD1222 doses, spike-specific TCR breadth and depth rose versus day 0.

Generated by immunoSEQ multiplex PCR, the TCRdb table keeps only in-frame clones and is missing some. This sample has tens of thousands of clones, with about 82% found just once. This sample comprised peripheral blood, obtained on day 0 of AZD1222 vaccination. The clonotype was recovered from an adult in good health.

The CDR3 here is CASSERKEGTQYF. The DNA of the CDR3 is TGTGCCAGCAGTGAGCGGAAGGAAGGGACCCAGTACTTC. The chain employs TRBV2 and TRBJ2-5; no clear D gene. This CDR3 is built from 13 residues. Trimming pared 3 bases from V and 7 bases from J, leaving 12 bases between. Germline V gene lookup returns CDR1 SNHLY and CDR2 FYNNEI.